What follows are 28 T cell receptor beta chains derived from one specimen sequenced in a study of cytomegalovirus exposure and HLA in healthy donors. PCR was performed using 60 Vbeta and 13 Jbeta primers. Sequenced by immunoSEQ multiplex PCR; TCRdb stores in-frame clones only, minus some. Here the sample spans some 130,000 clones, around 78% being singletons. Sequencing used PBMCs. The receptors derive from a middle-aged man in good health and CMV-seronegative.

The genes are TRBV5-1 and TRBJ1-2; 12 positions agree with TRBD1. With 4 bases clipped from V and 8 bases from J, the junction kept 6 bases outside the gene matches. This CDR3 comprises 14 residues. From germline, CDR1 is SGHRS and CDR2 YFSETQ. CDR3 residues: CASSRGTGGFGYTF. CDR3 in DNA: TGCGCCAGCAGCAGAGGGACAGGGGGCTTCGGCTACACCTTC.

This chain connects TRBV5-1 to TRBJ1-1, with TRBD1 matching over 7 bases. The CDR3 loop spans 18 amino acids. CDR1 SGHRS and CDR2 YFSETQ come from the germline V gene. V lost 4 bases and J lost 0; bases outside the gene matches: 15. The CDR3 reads CASSRGTVARDMNTEAFF. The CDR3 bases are TGCGCCAGCAGCCGGGGGACAGTGGCGAGGGACATGAACACTGAAGCTTTCTTT.

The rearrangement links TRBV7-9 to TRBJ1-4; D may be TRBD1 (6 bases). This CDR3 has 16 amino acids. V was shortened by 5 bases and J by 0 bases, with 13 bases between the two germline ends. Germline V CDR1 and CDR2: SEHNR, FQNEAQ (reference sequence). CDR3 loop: CASSPEAGATNEKLFF. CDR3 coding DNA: TGTGCCAGCAGCCCGGAGGCAGGGGCAACTAATGAAAAACTGTTTTTT.

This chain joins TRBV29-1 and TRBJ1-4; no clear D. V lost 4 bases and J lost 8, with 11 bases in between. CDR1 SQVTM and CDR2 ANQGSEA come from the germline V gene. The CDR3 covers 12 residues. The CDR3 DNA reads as TGCAGCGTTGTAGGTGGCGGCGAAAAACTGTTTTTT. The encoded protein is CSVVGGGEKLFF.

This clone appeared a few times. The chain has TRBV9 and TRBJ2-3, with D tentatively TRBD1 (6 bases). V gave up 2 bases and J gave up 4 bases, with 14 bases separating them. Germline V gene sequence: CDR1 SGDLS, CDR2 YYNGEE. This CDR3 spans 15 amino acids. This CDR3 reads CASSVGPGDADTQYF. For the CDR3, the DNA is TGTGCCAGCAGCGTCGGGCCAGGGGACGCAGATACGCAGTATTTT.

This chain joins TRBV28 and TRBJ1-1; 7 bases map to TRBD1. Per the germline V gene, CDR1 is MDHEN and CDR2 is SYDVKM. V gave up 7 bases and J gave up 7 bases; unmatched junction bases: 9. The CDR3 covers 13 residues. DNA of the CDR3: TGTGCCAGCACCCCAGGGGGGATAGTTGAAGCTTTCTTT. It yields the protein CASTPGGIVEAFF.

The CDR3 DNA follows: TGTGCTAGTGGGACAGGGTTTTGGGAAAAACTGTTTTTT. Its translation: CASGTGFWEKLFF. The rearrangement links TRBV12-5 to TRBJ1-4, with TRBD1 identical over 7 bases. Unmatched junction bases numbered 6, after V lost 6 bases and J lost 8 bases. CDR1 and CDR2 from the germline V gene are LGHNT and FRNRAP. This CDR3 comprises 13 residues.

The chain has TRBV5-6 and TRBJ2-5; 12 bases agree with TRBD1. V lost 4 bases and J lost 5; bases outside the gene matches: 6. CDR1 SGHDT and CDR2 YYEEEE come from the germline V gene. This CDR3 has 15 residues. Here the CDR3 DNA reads TGTGCCAGCAGCCCCGGGACAGGGGGCATGGAGACCCAGTACTTC. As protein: CASSPGTGGMETQYF.

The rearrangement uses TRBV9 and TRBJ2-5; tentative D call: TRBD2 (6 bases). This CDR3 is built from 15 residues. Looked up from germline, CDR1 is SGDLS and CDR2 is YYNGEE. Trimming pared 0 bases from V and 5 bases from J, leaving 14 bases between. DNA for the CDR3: TGTGCCAGCAGCGTAGAAGGAGGGGAAATGGAGACCCAGTACTTC. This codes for CASSVEGGEMETQYF.

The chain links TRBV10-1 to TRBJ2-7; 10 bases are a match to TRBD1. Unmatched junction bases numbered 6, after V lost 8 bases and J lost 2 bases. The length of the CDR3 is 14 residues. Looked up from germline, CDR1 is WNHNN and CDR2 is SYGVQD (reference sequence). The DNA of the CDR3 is TGCGCCAGCGGGGACAGGGGCAAAACCTACGAGCAGTACTTC. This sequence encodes CASGDRGKTYEQYF.

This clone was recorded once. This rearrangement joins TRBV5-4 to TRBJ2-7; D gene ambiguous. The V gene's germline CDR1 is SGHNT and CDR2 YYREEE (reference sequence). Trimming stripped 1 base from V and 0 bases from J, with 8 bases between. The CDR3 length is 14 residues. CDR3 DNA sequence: TGTGCCAGCAGCTTGAATGGCAACTCCTACGAGCAGTACTTC. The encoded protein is CASSLNGNSYEQYF.

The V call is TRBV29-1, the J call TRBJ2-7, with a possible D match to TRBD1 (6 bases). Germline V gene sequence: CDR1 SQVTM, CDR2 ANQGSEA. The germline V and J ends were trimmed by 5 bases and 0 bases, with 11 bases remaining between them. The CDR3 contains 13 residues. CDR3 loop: CSVRTAHSYEQYF. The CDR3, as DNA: TGCAGCGTTCGGACAGCACACTCCTACGAGCAGTACTTC.

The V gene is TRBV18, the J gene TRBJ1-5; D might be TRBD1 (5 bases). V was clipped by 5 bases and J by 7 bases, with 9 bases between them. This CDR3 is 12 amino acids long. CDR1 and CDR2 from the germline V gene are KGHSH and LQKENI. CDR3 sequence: CASSTQGQPQHF. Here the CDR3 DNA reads TGTGCCAGCTCAACTCAGGGCCAGCCCCAGCATTTT.

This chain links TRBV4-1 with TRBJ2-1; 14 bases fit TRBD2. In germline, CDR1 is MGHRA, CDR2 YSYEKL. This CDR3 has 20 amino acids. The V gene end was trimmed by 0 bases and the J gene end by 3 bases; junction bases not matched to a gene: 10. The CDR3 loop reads CASSQDPPTSGGAVYNEQFF. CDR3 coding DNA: TGCGCCAGCAGCCAAGACCCCCCGACTAGCGGGGGGGCCGTCTACAATGAGCAGTTCTTC.

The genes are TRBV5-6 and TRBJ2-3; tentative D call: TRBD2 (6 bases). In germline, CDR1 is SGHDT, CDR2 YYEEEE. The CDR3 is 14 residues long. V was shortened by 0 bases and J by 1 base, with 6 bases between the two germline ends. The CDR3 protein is CASSLGLGTDTQYF. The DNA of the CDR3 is TGTGCCAGCAGCTTGGGACTAGGCACAGATACGCAGTATTTT.

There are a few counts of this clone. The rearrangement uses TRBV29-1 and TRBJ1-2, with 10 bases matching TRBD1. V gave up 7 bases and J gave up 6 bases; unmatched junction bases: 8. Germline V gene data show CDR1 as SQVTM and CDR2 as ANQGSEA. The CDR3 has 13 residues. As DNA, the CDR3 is TGCAGCGCCGGCCCGACAGGGGGCCATGGCTACACCTTC. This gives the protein CSAGPTGGHGYTF.

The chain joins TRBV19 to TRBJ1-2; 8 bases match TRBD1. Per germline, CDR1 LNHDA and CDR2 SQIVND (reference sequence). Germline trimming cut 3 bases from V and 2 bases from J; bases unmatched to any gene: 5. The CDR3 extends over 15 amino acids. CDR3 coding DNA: TGTGCCAGTAGTATGGACAGGGCACCCAACTATGGCTACACCTTC. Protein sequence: CASSMDRAPNYGYTF.

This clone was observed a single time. The CDR3 is CASGGPGTTGDTQYF. The CDR3 DNA is TGCGCCAGCGGGGGCCCGGGAACGACGGGGGATACGCAGTATTTT. The chain employs TRBV5-1 and TRBJ2-3; TRBD1 might be the D (6 bases). Germline V lookup: CDR1 SGHRS, CDR2 YFSETQ. Deletions cut 7 bases from V and 6 bases from J, with 21 bases between. This CDR3 has 15 residues.

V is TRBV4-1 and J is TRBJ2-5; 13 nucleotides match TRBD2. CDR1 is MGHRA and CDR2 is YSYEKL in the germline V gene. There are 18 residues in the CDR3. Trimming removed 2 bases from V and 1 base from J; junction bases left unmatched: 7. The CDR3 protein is CASSQQWGTSGVQETQYF. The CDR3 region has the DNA TGCGCCAGCAGCCAACAATGGGGGACTAGCGGGGTCCAAGAGACCCAGTACTTC.

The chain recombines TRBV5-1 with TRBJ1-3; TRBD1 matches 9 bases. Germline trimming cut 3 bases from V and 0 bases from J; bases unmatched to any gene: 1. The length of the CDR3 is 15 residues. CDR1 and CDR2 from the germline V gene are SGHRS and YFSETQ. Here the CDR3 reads CASSWTGDSGNTIYF. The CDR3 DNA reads TGCGCCAGCAGCTGGACAGGGGACTCTGGAAACACCATATATTTT.

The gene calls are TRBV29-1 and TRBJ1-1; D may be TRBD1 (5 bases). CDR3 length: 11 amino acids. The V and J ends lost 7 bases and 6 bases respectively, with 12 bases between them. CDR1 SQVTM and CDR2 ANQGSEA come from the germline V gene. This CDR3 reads CSAGGAAEAFF. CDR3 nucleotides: TGCAGCGCCGGTGGGGCAGCTGAAGCTTTCTTT.

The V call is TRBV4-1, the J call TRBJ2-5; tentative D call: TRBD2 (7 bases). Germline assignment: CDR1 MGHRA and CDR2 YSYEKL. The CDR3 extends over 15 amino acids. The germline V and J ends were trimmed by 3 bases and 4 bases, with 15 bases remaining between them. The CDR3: CASSQDRGAGETQYF. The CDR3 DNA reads TGCGCCAGCAGCCAGGACCGGGGGGCGGGAGAGACCCAGTACTTC.

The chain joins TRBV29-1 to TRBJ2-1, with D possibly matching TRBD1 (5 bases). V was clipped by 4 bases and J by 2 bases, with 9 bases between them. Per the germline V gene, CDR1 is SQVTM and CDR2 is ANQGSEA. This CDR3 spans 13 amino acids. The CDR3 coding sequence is TGCAGCGTTGTGGCAGGGACCTACAATGAGCAGTTCTTC. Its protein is CSVVAGTYNEQFF.

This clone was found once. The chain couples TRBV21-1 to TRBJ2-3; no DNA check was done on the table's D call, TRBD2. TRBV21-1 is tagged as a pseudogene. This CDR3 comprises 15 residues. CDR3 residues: CASSKWEREADTQYF. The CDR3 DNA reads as TGTGCCAGCAGCAAATGGGAGCGAGAAGCAGATACGCAGTATTTT.

The CDR3 nucleotides are TGTGCCTGGAGTGCCGGGACAGTACCCTACGAGCAGTACTTC. It encodes CAWSAGTVPYEQYF. The chain links TRBV30 to TRBJ2-7, with TRBD1 identical over 7 bases. The CDR3 totals 14 residues. Losses at the gene ends were 1 base for V and 2 bases for J; bases not matched to a gene: 5. The V gene's germline CDR1 is GTSNPN and CDR2 SVGIG (reference sequence).

The CDR3 DNA sequence: TGTGCCAGCAGCTTAGCGACGGGGAGCTATGGCTACACCTTC. Translated: CASSLATGSYGYTF. V and J are TRBV7-2 and TRBJ1-2; D not resolved. CDR3 size: 14 residues. V was shortened by 0 bases and J by 4 bases, with 9 bases between the two germline ends. Germline CDR1 is SGHTA and CDR2 is FQGNSA.

For the CDR3, the DNA is TGTGCCACCAGCAGAGACAGGGACACTGAAGCTTTCTTT. The encoded protein is CATSRDRDTEAFF. The chain uses TRBV15 and TRBJ1-1; D perhaps matches TRBD1 (5 bases). The V gene's germline CDR1 is LNHNV and CDR2 YYDKDF (reference sequence). V shed 0 bases and J shed 3 bases, with 5 bases lying between them. This CDR3 is built from 13 residues.

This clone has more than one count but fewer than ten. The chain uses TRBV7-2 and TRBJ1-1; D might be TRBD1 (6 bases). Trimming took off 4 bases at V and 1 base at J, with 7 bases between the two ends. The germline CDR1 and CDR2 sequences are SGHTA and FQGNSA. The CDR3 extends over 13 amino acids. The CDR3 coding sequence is TGTGCCAGCAGCTGGACAGCGAACACTGAAGCTTTCTTT. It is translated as CASSWTANTEAFF.